A single sample gave rise to the 3 T cell receptor beta chains below, sequenced in a study of control samples from healthy donors and cancer patients. Sequencing was performed with immunoSEQ multiplex PCR; in TCRdb, only in-frame clones are kept and a portion is missing. The sample holds a few hundred thousand clones, roughly 90% seen once. Sequences were obtained from PBMCs. These receptors were taken from a man aged 40-49 years with head and neck cancer.

This chain links TRBV10-2 with TRBJ2-1; a possible D gene is TRBD2 (6 bases). The germline V and J ends were trimmed by 6 bases and 9 bases, with 21 bases remaining between them. The CDR3 extends over 15 amino acids. The germline V gene has CDR1 WSHSY and CDR2 SAAADI. CDR3 coding DNA: TGCGCCAGCAGGGGGGGTGTTGCGGGGACGGGTGAGCAGTTCTTC. It encodes CASRGGVAGTGEQFF.

This chain links TRBV6-5 with TRBJ1-5, with TRBD1 matching 9 bases. CDR1 is MNHEY, CDR2 SVGAGI, per germline. Trimming removed 7 bases from V and 6 bases from J; junction bases left unmatched: 7. There are 14 residues in the CDR3. CDR3 nucleotides: TGTGCCAGCAACAGACAGGGGGGAGGTCAGCCCCAGCATTTT. Its protein product is CASNRQGGGQPQHF.

Comments on this clone: This CDR3 is also generated by other DNA sequences in the sample. The chain uses TRBV12-5 and TRBJ2-3; 7 bases are shared with TRBD2. In germline, CDR1 is LGHNT, CDR2 FRNRAP. V was pared by 5 bases and J by 2 bases, with 10 bases of the junction left unmatched. This CDR3 is 16 amino acids long. The DNA for the CDR3 is TGTGCTAGTGGTCCGGGTTGGGGGGGAATCACAGATACGCAGTATTTT. The encoded protein is CASGPGWGGITDTQYF. Together with reference TRBV12-5 and TRBJ2-3, the CDR3 gives the full variable domain: DARVTQTPRHKVTEMGQEVTMRCQPILGHNTVFWYRQTMMQGLELLAYFRNRAPLDDSGMPKDRFSAEMPDATLATLKIQPSEPRDSAVYFCASGPGWGGITDTQYFGPGTRLTVL.